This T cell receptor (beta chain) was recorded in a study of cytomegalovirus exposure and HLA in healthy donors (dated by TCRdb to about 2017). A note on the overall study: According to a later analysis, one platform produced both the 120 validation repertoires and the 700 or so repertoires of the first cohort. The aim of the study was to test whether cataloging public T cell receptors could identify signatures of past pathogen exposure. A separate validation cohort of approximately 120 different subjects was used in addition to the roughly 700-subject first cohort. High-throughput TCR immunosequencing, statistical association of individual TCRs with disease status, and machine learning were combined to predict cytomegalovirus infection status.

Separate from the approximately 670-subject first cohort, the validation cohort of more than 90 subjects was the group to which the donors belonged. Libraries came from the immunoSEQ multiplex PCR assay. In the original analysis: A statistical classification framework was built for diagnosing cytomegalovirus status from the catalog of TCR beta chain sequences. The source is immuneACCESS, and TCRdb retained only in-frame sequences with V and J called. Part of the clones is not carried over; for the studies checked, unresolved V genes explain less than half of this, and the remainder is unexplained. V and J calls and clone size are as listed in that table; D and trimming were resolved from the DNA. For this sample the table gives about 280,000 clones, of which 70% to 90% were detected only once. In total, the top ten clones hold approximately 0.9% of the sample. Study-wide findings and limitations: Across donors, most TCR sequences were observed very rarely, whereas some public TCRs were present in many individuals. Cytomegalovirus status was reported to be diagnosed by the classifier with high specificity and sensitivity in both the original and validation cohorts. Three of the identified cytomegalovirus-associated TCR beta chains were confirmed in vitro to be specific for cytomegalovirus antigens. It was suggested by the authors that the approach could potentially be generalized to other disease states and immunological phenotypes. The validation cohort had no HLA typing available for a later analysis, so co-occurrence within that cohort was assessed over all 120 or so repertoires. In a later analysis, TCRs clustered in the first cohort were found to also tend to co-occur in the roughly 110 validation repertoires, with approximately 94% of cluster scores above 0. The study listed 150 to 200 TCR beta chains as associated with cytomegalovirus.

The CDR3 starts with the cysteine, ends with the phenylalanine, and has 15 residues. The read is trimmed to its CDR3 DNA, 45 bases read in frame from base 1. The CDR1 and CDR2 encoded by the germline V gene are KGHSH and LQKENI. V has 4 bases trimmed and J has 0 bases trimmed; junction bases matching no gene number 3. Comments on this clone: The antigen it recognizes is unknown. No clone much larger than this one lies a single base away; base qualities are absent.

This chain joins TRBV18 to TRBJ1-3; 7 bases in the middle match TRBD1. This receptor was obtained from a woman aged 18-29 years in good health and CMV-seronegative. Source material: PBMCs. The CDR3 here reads CASSQGAHSGNTIYF. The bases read TGTGCCAGCTCACAGGGGGCCCACTCTGGAAACACCATATATTTT.